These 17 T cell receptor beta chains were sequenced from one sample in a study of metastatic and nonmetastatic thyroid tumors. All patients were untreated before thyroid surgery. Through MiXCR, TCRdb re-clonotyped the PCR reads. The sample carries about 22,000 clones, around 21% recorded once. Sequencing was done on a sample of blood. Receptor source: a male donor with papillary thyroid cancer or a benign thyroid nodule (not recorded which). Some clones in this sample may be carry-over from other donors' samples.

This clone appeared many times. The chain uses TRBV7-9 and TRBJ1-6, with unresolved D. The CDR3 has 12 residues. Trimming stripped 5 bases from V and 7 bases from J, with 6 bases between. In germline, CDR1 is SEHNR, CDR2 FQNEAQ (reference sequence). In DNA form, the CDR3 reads TGTGCCAGCAGCCAAGACAATTCACCCCTCCACTTT. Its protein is CASSQDNSPLHF. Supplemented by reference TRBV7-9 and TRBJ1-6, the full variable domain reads DTGVSQNPRHKITKRGQNVTFRCDPISEHNRLYWYRQTLGQGPEFLTYFQNEAQLEKSRLLSDRFSAERPKGSFSTLEIQRTEQGDSAMYLCASSQDNSPLHFGNGTRLTVT.

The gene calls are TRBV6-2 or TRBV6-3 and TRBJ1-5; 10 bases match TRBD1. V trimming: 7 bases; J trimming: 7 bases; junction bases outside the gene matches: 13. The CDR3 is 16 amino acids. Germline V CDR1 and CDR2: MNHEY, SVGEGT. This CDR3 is CASNGTDRGKGQPQHF. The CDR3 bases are TGTGCCAGCAATGGGACGGACAGGGGGAAGGGGCAGCCCCAGCATTTT.

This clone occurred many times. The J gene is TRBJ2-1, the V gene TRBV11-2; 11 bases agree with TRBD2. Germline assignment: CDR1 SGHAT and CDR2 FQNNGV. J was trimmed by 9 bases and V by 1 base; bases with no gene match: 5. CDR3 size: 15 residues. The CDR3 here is CASSLVSGRAVEQFF. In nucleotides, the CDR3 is TGTGCCAGCAGCTTAGTTAGCGGGAGGGCCGTTGAGCAGTTCTTC.

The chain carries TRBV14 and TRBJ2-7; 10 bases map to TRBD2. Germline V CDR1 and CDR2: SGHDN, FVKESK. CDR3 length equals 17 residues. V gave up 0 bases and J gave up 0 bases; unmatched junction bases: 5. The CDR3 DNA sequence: TGTGCCAGCAGCCAAGATCTGACTAGCGGGTACTCCTACGAGCAGTACTTC. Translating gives CASSQDLTSGYSYEQYF.

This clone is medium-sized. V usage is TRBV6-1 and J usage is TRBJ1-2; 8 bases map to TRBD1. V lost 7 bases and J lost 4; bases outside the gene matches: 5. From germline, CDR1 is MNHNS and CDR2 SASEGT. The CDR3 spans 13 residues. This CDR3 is CASNPGGGYGYTF. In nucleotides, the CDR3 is TGTGCCAGCAATCCAGGGGGCGGCTATGGCTACACCTTC.

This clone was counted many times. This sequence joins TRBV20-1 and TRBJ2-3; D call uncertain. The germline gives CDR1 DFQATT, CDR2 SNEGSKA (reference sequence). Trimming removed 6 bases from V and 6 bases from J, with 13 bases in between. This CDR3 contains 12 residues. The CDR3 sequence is CSAPLNLDTQYF. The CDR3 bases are TGCAGTGCCCCCCTCAATCTGGATACGCAGTATTTT.

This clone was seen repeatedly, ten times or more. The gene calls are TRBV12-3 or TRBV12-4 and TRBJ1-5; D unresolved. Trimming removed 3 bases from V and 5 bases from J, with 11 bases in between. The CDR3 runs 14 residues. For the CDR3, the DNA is TGTGCCAGCAGTTTTTCAGGTCTTTATCAGCCCCAGCATTTT. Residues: CASSFSGLYQPQHF.

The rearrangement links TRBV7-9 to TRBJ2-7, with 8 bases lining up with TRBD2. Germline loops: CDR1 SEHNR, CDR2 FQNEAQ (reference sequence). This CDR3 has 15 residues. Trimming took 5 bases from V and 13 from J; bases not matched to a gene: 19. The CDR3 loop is CASSTTGTRFPREYF. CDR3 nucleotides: TGTGCCAGCAGCACCACCGGGACTAGGTTCCCCCGGGAATACTTC. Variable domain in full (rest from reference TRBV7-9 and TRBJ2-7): DTGVSQNPRHKITKRGQNVTFRCDPISEHNRLYWYRQTLGQGPEFLTYFQNEAQLEKSRLLSDRFSAERPKGSFSTLEIQRTEQGDSAMYLCASSTTGTRFPREYFGPGTRLTVT.

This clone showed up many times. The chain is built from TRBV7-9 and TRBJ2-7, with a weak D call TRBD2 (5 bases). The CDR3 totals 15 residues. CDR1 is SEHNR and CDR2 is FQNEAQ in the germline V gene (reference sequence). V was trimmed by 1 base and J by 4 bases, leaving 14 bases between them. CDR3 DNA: TGTGCCAGCAGCTTAGGTTACGGGGTTGGATACGAGCAGTACTTC. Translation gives CASSLGYGVGYEQYF.

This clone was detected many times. Here the CDR3 DNA reads TGTGCCAGCACCCGCGGCGGGCTATACAATGAGCAGTTCTTC. The encoded protein is CASTRGGLYNEQFF. The genes are TRBV5-5 and TRBJ2-1; perhaps TRBD2 as D (5 bases). V was cut by 6 bases and J by 4 bases, with 14 bases left in between. Germline V gene data show CDR1 as SGHKS and CDR2 as YYEKEE (reference sequence). The CDR3 is made up of 14 amino acids. Looking up the rest from reference TRBV5-5 and TRBJ2-1 gives the full variable domain: DAGVTQSPTHLIKTRGQQVTLRCSPISGHKSVSWYQQVLGQGPQFIFQYYEKEERGRGNFPDRFSARQFPNYSSELNVNALLLGDSALYLCASTRGGLYNEQFFGPGTRLTVL.

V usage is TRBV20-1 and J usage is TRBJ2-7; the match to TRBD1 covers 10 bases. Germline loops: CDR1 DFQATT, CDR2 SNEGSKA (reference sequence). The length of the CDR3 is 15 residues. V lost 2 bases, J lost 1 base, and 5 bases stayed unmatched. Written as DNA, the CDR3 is TGCAGTGCTAGATTCGGGACAGGGGCGTCCTACGAGCAGTACTTC. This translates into CSARFGTGASYEQYF.

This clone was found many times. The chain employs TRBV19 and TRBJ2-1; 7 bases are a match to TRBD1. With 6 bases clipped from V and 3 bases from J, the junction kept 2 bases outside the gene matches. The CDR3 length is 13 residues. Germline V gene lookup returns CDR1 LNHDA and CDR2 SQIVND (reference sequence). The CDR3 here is CASSGTDYNEQFF. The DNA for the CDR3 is TGTGCCAGTAGCGGGACAGACTACAATGAGCAGTTCTTC. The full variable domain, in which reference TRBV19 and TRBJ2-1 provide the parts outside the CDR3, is DGGITQSPKYLFRKEGQNVTLSCEQNLNHDAMYWYRQDPGQGLRLIYYSQIVNDFQKGDIAEGYSVSREKKESFPLTVTSAQKNPTAFYLCASSGTDYNEQFFGPGTRLTVL.

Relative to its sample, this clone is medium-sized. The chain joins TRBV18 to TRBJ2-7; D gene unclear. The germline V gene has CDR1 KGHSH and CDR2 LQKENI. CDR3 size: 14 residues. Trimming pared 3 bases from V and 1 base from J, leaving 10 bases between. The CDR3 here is CASSPDQGSYEQYF. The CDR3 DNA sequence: TGTGCCAGCTCACCGGACCAAGGGTCCTACGAGCAGTACTTC.

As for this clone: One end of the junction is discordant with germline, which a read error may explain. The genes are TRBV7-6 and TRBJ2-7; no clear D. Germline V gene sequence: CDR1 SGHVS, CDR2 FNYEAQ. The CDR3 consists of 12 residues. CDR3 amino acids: CASILDSYEQYF. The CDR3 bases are TGTGCCAGCATCTTAGATAGTTACGAGCAGTACTTC.

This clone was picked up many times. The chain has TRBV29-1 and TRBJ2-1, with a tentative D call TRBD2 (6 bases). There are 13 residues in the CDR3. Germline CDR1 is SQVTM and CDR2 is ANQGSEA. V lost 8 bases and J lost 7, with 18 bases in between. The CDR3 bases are TGCAGCCTAGACGGAGGGGAAATAAATGAGCAGTTCTTC. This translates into CSLDGGEINEQFF.

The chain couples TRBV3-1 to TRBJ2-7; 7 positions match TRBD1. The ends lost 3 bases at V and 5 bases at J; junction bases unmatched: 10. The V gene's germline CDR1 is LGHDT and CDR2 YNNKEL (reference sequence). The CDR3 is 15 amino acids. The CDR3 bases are TGTGCCAGCAGCCACTCCTCAGAGGGGGCCAACGAGCAGTACTTC. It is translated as CASSHSSEGANEQYF.

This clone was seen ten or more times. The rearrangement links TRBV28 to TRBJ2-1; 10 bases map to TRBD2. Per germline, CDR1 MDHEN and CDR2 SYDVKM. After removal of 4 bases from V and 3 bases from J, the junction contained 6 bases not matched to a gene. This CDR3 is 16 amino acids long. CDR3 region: CASSSLAGGRYNEQFF. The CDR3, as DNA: TGTGCCAGCAGTTCTTTAGCGGGAGGCCGCTACAATGAGCAGTTCTTC.